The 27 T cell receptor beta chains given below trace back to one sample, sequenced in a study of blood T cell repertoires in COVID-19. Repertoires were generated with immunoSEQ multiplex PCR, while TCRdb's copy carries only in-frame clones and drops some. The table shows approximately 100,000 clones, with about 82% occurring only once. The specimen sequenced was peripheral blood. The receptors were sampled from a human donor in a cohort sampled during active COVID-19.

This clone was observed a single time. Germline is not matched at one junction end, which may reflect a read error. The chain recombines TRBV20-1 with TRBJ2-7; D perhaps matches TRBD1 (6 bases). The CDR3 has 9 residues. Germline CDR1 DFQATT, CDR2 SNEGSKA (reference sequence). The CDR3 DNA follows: TGCAGTGCGCCCGGGACAACCCACTTC. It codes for CSAPGTTHF.

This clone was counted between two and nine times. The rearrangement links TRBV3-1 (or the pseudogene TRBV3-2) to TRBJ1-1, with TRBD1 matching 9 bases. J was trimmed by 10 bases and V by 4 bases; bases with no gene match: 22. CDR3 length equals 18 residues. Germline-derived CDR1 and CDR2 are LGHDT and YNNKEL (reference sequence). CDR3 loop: CASSLAPGQGVIRSGAFF. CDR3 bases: TGTGCCAGCAGCCTAGCCCCGGGACAGGGTGTAATAAGGTCGGGAGCTTTCTTT.

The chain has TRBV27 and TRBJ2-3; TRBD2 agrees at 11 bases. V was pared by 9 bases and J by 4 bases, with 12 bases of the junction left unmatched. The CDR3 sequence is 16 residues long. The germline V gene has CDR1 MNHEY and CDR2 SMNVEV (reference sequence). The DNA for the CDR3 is TGTGCCAGAATAGCGGGGGGGCCGGTTAGCGCAGATACGCAGTATTTT. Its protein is CARIAGGPVSADTQYF.

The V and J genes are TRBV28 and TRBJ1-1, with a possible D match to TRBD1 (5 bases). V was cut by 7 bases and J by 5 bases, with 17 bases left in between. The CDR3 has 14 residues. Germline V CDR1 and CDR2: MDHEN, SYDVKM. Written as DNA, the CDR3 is TGTGCCAGCACCGAGGGGAGGGAAAGGACTGAAGCTTTCTTT. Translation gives CASTEGRERTEAFF.

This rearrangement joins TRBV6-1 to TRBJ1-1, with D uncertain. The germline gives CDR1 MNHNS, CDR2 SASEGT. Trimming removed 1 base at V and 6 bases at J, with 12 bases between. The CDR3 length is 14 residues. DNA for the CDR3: TGTGCCAGCAGTGAAGGAGGACTTCGCGCTGAAGCTTTCTTT. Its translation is CASSEGGLRAEAFF.

This CDR3 is CASPPQGQGGSIGELFF. The CDR3 DNA reads as TGTGCCAGCCCGCCCCAGGGACAGGGGGGTTCAATCGGGGAGCTGTTTTTT. This chain connects TRBV5-3 to TRBJ2-2; 11 nucleotides agree with TRBD1. TRBV5-3 is labeled an ORF, and its function is uncertain. V lost 8 bases, J lost 7 bases, and 16 bases stayed unmatched. The CDR3 runs 17 residues.

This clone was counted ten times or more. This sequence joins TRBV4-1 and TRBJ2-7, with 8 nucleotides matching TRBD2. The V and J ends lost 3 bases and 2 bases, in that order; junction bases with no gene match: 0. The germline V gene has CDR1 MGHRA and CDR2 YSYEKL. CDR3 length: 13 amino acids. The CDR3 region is CASSQGLAYEQYF. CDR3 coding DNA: TGCGCCAGCAGCCAGGGACTAGCCTACGAGCAGTACTTC.

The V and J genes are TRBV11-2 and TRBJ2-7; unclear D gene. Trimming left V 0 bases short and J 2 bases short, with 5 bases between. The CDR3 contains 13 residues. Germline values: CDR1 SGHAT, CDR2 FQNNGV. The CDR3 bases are TGTGCCAGCAGCTTAGATGGGCCCTACGAGCAGTACTTC. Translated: CASSLDGPYEQYF.

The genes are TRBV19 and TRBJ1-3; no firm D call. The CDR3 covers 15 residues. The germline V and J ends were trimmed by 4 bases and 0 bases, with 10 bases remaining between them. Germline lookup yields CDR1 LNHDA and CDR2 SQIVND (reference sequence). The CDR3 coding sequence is TGTGCCAGTAGTACGGGGAGCGACTCTGGAAACACCATATATTTT. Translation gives CASSTGSDSGNTIYF.

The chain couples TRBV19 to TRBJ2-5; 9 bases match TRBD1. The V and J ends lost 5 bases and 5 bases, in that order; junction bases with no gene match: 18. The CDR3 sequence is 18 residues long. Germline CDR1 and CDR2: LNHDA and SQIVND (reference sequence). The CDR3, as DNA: TGTGCCAGTAGTGCAGCCGGGACAGGGAGGGGGTTTCTGGAGACCCAGTACTTC. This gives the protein CASSAAGTGRGFLETQYF.

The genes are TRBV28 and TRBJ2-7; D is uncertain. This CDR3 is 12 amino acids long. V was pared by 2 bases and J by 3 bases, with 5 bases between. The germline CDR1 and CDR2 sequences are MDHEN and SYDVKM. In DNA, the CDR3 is TGTGCCAGCAGTTTACCCGGCTACGAGCAGTACTTC. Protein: CASSLPGYEQYF.

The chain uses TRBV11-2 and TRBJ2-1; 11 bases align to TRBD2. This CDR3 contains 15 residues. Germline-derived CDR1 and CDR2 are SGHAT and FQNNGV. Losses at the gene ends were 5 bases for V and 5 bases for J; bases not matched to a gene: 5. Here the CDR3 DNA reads TGTGCCAGCAGCGCGACTAGCGGGACCAACAATGAGCAGTTCTTC. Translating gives CASSATSGTNNEQFF.

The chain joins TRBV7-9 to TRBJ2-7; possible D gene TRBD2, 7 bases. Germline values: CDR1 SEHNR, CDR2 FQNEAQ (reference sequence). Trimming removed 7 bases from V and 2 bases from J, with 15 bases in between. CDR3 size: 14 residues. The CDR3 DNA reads TGTGCCAGCATTGGGGGGGCCTCTCCCTACGAGCAGTACTTC. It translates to CASIGGASPYEQYF.

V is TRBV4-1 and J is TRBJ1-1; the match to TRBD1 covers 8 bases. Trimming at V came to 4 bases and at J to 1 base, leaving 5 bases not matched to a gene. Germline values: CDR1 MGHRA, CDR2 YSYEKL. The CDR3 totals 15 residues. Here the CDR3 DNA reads TGCGCCAGCAGCCCGGACAGGGTATCGAACACTGAAGCTTTCTTT. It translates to CASSPDRVSNTEAFF.

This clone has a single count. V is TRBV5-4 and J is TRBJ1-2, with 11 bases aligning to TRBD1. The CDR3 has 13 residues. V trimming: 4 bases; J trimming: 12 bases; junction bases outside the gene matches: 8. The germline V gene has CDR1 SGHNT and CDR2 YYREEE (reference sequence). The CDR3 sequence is CASSRRTGGADTF. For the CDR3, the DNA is TGTGCCAGCAGCCGACGGACAGGGGGCGCCGACACCTTC.

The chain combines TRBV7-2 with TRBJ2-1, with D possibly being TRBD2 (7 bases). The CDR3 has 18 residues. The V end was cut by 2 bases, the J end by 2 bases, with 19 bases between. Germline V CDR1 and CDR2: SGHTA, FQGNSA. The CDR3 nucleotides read TGTGCCAGCAGCTTAATAGTGGGGGTAGGGGGGGCCTACAATGAGCAGTTCTTC. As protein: CASSLIVGVGGAYNEQFF. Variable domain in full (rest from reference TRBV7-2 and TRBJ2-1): GAGVSQSPSNKVTEKGKDVELRCDPISGHTALYWYRQSLGQGLEFLIYFQGNSAPDKSGLPSDRFSAERTGGSVSTLTIQRTQQEDSAVYLCASSLIVGVGGAYNEQFFGPGTRLTVL.

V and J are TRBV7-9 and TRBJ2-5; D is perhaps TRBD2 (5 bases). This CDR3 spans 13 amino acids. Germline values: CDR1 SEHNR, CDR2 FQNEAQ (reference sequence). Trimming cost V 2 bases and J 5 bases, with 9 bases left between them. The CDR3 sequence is CASSLQAAETQYF. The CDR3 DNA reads TGTGCCAGCAGCTTACAAGCGGCTGAGACCCAGTACTTC.

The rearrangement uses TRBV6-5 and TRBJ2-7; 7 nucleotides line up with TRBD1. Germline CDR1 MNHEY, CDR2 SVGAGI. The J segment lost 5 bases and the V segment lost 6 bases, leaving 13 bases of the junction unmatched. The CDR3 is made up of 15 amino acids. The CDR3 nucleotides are TGTGCCAGCAGCTGGACAGGAATTGAAGGGAACGAGCAGTACGTC. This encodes CASSWTGIEGNEQYV.

This CDR3 is CASSVTAGGYTF. DNA of the CDR3: TGTGCCAGCAGTGTGACAGCCGGTGGCTACACCTTC. This rearrangement joins TRBV2 to TRBJ1-2, with D possibly being TRBD1 (5 bases). V was pared by 4 bases and J by 7 bases, with 10 bases between. The germline V gene encodes CDR1 SNHLY and CDR2 FYNNEI. This CDR3 contains 12 residues. The variable domain in full, completed from reference TRBV2 and TRBJ1-2, reads EPEVTQTPSHQVTQMGQEVILRCVPISNHLYFYWYRQILGQKVEFLVSFYNNEISEKSEIFDDQFSVERPDGSNFTLKIRSTKLEDSAMYFCASSVTAGGYTFGSGTRLTVV.

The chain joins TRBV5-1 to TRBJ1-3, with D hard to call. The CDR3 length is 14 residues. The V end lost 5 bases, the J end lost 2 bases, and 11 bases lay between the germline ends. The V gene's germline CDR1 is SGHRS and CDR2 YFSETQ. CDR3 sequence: CASRTEITGNTIYF. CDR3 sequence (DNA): TGCGCCAGCAGGACGGAGATAACTGGAAACACCATATATTTT.

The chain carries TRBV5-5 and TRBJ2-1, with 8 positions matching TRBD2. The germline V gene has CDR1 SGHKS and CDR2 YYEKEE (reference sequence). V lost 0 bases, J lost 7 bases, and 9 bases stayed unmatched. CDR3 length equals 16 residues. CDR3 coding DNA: TGTGCCAGCAGCTTGGCCGGGGTAGCGGGGTTTAATGAGCAGTTCTTC. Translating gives CASSLAGVAGFNEQFF.

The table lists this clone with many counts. For the CDR3, the DNA is TGCAGTGCTAGTACAGGGGGGCCGGGTGAAAAACTGTTTTTT. Amino acids: CSASTGGPGEKLFF. The chain carries TRBV20-1 and TRBJ1-4, with 8 bases lining up with TRBD1. Germline assignment: CDR1 DFQATT and CDR2 SNEGSKA (reference sequence). The CDR3 totals 14 residues. Trimming took 3 bases from V and 7 from J; bases not matched to a gene: 7.

CDR3 bases: TGTGCCAGCACGATGGGACATCTTAAAAAGCAGTATTTT. Translating gives CASTMGHLKKQYF. The V call is TRBV28, the J call TRBJ2-3, with D possibly TRBD1 on 6 matching bases. Deletions cut 7 bases from V and 11 bases from J, with 19 bases between. This CDR3 has 13 amino acids. From germline, CDR1 is MDHEN and CDR2 SYDVKM.

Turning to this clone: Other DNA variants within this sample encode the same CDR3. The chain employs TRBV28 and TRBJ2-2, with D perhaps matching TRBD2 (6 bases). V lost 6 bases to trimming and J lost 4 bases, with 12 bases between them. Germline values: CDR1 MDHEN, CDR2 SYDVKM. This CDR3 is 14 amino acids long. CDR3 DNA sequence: TGTGCCAGCAGATCTCCGGGGGTCACCGGGGAGCTGTTTTTT. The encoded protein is CASRSPGVTGELFF.

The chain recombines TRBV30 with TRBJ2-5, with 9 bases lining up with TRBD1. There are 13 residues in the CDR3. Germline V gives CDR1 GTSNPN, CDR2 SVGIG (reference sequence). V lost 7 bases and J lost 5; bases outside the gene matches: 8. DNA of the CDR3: TGTGCCTATCAACAGGGGGCAAGGGAGACCCAGTACTTC. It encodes CAYQQGARETQYF.

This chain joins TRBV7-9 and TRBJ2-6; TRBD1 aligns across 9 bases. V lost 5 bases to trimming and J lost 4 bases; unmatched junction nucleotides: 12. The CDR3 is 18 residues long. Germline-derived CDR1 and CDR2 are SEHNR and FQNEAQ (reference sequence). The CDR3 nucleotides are TGTGCCAGCAGCCCCCGGGACAGGGTTTACTCCGGGGCCAACGTCCTGACTTTC. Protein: CASSPRDRVYSGANVLTF.

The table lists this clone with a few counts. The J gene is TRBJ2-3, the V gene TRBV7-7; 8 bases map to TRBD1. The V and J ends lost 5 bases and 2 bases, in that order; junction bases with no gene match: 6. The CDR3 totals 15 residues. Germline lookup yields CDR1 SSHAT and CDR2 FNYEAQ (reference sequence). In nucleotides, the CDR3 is TGTGCCAGCAGCCCCGGGACAGGACTCACAGATACGCAGTATTTT. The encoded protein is CASSPGTGLTDTQYF. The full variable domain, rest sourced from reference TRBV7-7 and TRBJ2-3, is GAGVSQSPRYKVTKRGQDVTLRCDPISSHATLYWYQQALGQGPEFLTYFNYEAQPDKSGLPSDRFSAERPEGSISTLTIQRTEQRDSAMYRCASSPGTGLTDTQYFGPGTRLTVL.